One sample yielded the 26 T cell receptor beta chains listed below, sequenced in a study of T cells in Graves' hyperthyroidism and ophthalmopathy (dated by TCRdb to between 2018 and 2021). Library creation used multiplex PCR. The data were produced on an Illumina HiSeq 2000. Amplification of TCR beta CDR3 regions was carried out from RNA transcripts. A first-round RT-PCR of the TCR CDR3 used the HTBI primer set with the Qiagen OneStep RT-PCR kit. TCRdb passed the public sequencing reads through fastp at Q25 and MiXCR, retaining productive beta sequences. One record per CDR3 amino acid sequence lists the most common genes and DNA. Across this sample there are hundreds of thousands of distinct CDR3 sequences, with about 15% seen only once. Clones ranked in the top ten supply around 25% of the sample. Material for sequencing was blood. These receptors came from a woman aged 25 to 39 with Graves' hyperthyroidism.

This clonotype was counted many times. The rearrangement uses TRBV7-2 and TRBJ1-5; D unclear. Trimming took 5 bases from V and 0 from J, leaving 11 bases between them. The CDR3 consists of 15 residues. CDR1 and CDR2 from the germline V gene are SGHTA and FQGNSA. The CDR3 coding sequence is TGTGCCAGCAGCCCTCAGGCCGTTAGCAATCAGCCCCAGCATTTT. It specifies CASSPQAVSNQPQHF.

Only a few counts were recorded for this clonotype. Being one base from a much bigger clone, this may be a read error. The chain recombines TRBV7-2 with TRBJ1-1; D is ambiguous. V lost 5 bases, J lost 8 bases, and 12 bases lay in between. The germline CDR1 and CDR2 sequences are SGHTA and FQGNSA. The CDR3 has 12 residues. CDR3 sequence: CASSMSGVEAFF. The CDR3 DNA follows: TGTGCCAGCAGCATGAGTGGGGTAGAAGCTTTCTTT.

This clonotype was counted many times. This chain joins TRBV24-1 and TRBJ2-7, with 9 bases that match TRBD1. The CDR3 consists of 15 residues. Per germline, CDR1 KGHDR and CDR2 SFDVKD. V lost 3 bases to trimming and J lost 1 base; unmatched junction nucleotides: 3. In DNA, the CDR3 is TGTGCCACCAGTGATGGGACAGGGCATTCCTACGAGCAGTACTTC. Its translation: CATSDGTGHSYEQYF.

This clonotype was recorded many times. This chain uses TRBV20-1 with TRBJ1-1; a weak D match, TRBD1 (6 bases). CDR3 length equals 13 residues. CDR1 DFQATT and CDR2 SNEGSKA come from the germline V gene (reference sequence). The germline V and J ends were trimmed by 6 bases and 6 bases, with 17 bases remaining between them. Here the CDR3 DNA reads TGCAGTGCCTTCCAGGGGTTGAATGCTGAAGCTTTCTTT. Protein: CSAFQGLNAEAFF.

The sample holds many counts of this clonotype. This sequence joins TRBV27 and TRBJ2-7, with 9 bases that match TRBD1. Germline CDR1 is MNHEY and CDR2 is SMNVEV (reference sequence). This CDR3 spans 16 amino acids. J lost 0 bases, V lost 5 bases, and 8 bases had no gene match. CDR3 DNA: TGTGCCAGCAGTACGGGACAGGGCTCTTACTCCTACGAGCAGTACTTC. Protein: CASSTGQGSYSYEQYF.

This clonotype came up many times. The chain joins TRBV20-1 to TRBJ2-3, with 7 bases fitting TRBD1. Germline loops: CDR1 DFQATT, CDR2 SNEGSKA (reference sequence). V shed 6 bases, J shed 2 bases, and the junction held 14 bases outside the gene matches. The CDR3 runs 16 residues. This CDR3 reads CSAIDTGASDTDTQYF. The DNA of the CDR3 is TGCAGTGCCATAGATACAGGGGCGAGTGACACAGATACGCAGTATTTT.

This clonotype was detected ten times or more. J is TRBJ1-2 and V is TRBV28; D remains ambiguous. The CDR3 extends over 13 amino acids. The V end was cut by 1 base, the J end by 4 bases, with 7 bases between. The V gene's germline CDR1 is MDHEN and CDR2 SYDVKM. Here the CDR3 DNA reads TGTGCCAGCAGTTTATTGCAGCCCTATGGCTACACCTTC. This encodes CASSLLQPYGYTF.

This clonotype has more than one count but fewer than ten. J is TRBJ2-1 and V is TRBV20-1; D is unresolved. The germline gives CDR1 DFQATT, CDR2 SNEGSKA (reference sequence). V gave up 6 bases and J gave up 0 bases, with 18 bases separating them. The CDR3 spans 16 residues. Written as DNA, the CDR3 is TGCAGTGCGAAAGGCGGTCTCCTTAGCTCCTACAATGAGCAGTTCTTC. It is translated as CSAKGGLLSSYNEQFF.

The genes are TRBV7-2 and TRBJ2-1, with a possible D match to TRBD2 (6 bases). Trimming shortened V by 7 bases and J by 4 bases, and 14 bases separated the two germline ends. CDR1 and CDR2 from the germline V gene are SGHTA and FQGNSA. This CDR3 has 14 amino acids. CDR3 in DNA: TGTGCCAGCAACCTCGGGCGGGGTTACAATGAGCAGTTCTTC. Its translation is CASNLGRGYNEQFF. The full variable domain, with the rest looked up from reference TRBV7-2 and TRBJ2-1, is GAGVSQSPSNKVTEKGKDVELRCDPISGHTALYWYRQSLGQGLEFLIYFQGNSAPDKSGLPSDRFSAERTGGSVSTLTIQRTQQEDSAVYLCASNLGRGYNEQFFGPGTRLTVL.

The table lists this clonotype with many counts. V is TRBV11-2 and J is TRBJ1-1; D perhaps matches TRBD1 (6 bases). The germline V gene has CDR1 SGHAT and CDR2 FQNNGV. V dropped 5 bases and J dropped 10 bases, with 17 bases sitting between them. The length of the CDR3 is 13 residues. CDR3 loop: CASSPDTGTRAFF. Here the CDR3 DNA reads TGTGCCAGCAGCCCCGATACAGGGACCAGAGCTTTCTTT.

Details on this clonotype: A much larger clonotype is one base distant, so this may be a read error. The V gene is TRBV28, the J gene TRBJ1-4, with D unresolved. CDR1 and CDR2 from the germline V gene are MDHEN and SYDVKM. The CDR3 runs to 15 residues. Deletions cut 6 bases from V and 6 bases from J, with 17 bases between. The CDR3 is CASSHSGARDEKLFF. DNA of the CDR3: TGTGCCAGCAGCCACTCGGGTGCGAGGGATGAAAAACTGTTTTTT.

The sample holds a few counts of this clonotype. A much larger clone differs from this one at a single base, so this may be a read error. The rearrangement joins TRBV28 to TRBJ2-1; possibly TRBD1 or TRBD2 for D (6 bases each). Deletions cut 7 bases from V and 5 bases from J, with 18 bases between. Per germline, CDR1 MDHEN and CDR2 SYDVKM. The CDR3 is 15 amino acids. This CDR3 reads CASTTRGGLHNEQFF. CDR3 in DNA: TGTGCCAGCACAACCCGAGGGGGGCTCCACAATGAGCAGTTCTTC.

This clonotype was counted ten times or more. The CDR3 nucleotides read TGTGCCAGCAGCTTAGGCGACAGTCGCCAACCTACGCCCCCCTACGAGCAGTACTTC. Its protein is CASSLGDSRQPTPPYEQYF. The chain links TRBV7-9 to TRBJ2-7; tentatively, D is TRBD1 (5 bases). This CDR3 comprises 19 residues. V lost 1 base, J lost 2 bases, and 24 bases lay in between. Germline V gene sequence: CDR1 SEHNR, CDR2 FQNEAQ (reference sequence).

J is TRBJ1-5 and V is TRBV6-1, with 9 nucleotides matching TRBD1. There are 15 residues in the CDR3. V dropped 6 bases and J dropped 1; count of bases not matched to a gene: 4. The germline V gene encodes CDR1 MNHNS and CDR2 SASEGT. DNA of the CDR3: TGTGCCAGCAGCACCGGACAGGGGAGCAATCAGCCCCAGCATTTT. Translating it yields CASSTGQGSNQPQHF.

The chain links TRBV11-2 to TRBJ2-7, with D perhaps matching TRBD2 (6 bases). V was pared by 5 bases and J by 0 bases, with 23 bases between. The CDR3 loop spans 18 amino acids. Germline V CDR1 and CDR2: SGHAT, FQNNGV. CDR3 nucleotide sequence: TGTGCCAGCAGCCCCGGCGGAGGGCTAGCGACAAGCTCCTACGAGCAGTACTTC. This translates into CASSPGGGLATSSYEQYF.

The table lists this clonotype with a few counts. The J gene is TRBJ2-3, the V gene TRBV6-5, with TRBD2 as a possible D gene (6 bases). Germline CDR1 and CDR2: MNHEY and SVGAGI. The CDR3 length is 16 residues. Deletions cut 0 bases from V and 6 bases from J, with 16 bases between. The CDR3 DNA sequence: TGTGCCAGCAGTTACTCCGGAGCGCCTGGAGGGGATACGCAGTATTTT. Its protein is CASSYSGAPGGDTQYF.

This rearrangement joins TRBV24-1 to TRBJ2-1, with 7 bases that match TRBD2. Germline values: CDR1 KGHDR, CDR2 SFDVKD. The J segment lost 6 bases and the V segment lost 2 bases, leaving 12 bases of the junction unmatched. This CDR3 comprises 17 residues. The CDR3 sequence is CATSDSKGLRRLNEQFF. The DNA of the CDR3 is TGTGCCACCAGTGATTCGAAGGGACTACGGAGACTCAATGAGCAGTTCTTC.

In its sample, this clonotype was seen many times. The chain recombines TRBV27 with TRBJ1-6; D gene unclear. Per the germline V gene, CDR1 is MNHEY and CDR2 is SMNVEV (reference sequence). The CDR3 spans 13 residues. Trimming stripped 3 bases from V and 7 bases from J, with 7 bases between. This chain's CDR3 is CASSFNKNSPLHF. CDR3 DNA: TGTGCCAGCAGTTTCAATAAAAATTCACCCCTCCACTTT.

A few counts support this clonotype. Here the CDR3 reads CASSSGTGSGNTIYF. The CDR3 DNA sequence: TGTGCCAGCAGTTCTGGGACGGGGTCTGGAAACACCATATATTTT. The rearrangement links TRBV2 to TRBJ1-3; D is perhaps TRBD1 (5 bases). The ends were cut back, 5 bases at V and 1 base at J, with 12 bases in the middle. CDR1 is SNHLY, CDR2 FYNNEI, per germline. The CDR3 covers 15 residues. The full variable domain, completed using reference TRBV2 and TRBJ1-3, is EPEVTQTPSHQVTQMGQEVILRCVPISNHLYFYWYRQILGQKVEFLVSFYNNEISEKSEIFDDQFSVERPDGSNFTLKIRSTKLEDSAMYFCASSSGTGSGNTIYFGEGSWLTVV.

This clonotype was counted many times. The chain combines TRBV13 with TRBJ2-7, with a possible D match to TRBD2 (7 bases). Germline V gives CDR1 PRHDT, CDR2 FYEKMQ (reference sequence). V shed 7 bases and J shed 1 base, with 11 bases lying between them. CDR3 size: 13 residues. CDR3 region: CASKEGGSYEQYF. In nucleotides, the CDR3 is TGTGCCAGCAAGGAGGGGGGGTCCTACGAGCAGTACTTC.

This clonotype has a count of ten or more. The chain combines TRBV20-1 with TRBJ1-1; 7 bases fit TRBD1. With V trimmed by 1 base and J by 4 bases, 3 bases remained unmatched. The CDR3 runs to 13 residues. Looked up from germline, CDR1 is DFQATT and CDR2 is SNEGSKA (reference sequence). The CDR3: CSARARGSTEAFF. The CDR3 coding sequence is TGCAGTGCTAGAGCCAGGGGGAGCACTGAAGCTTTCTTT.

This clonotype was recorded a few times. The chain couples TRBV19 to TRBJ2-5, with D unclear. This CDR3 region has 14 residues. Germline CDR1 is LNHDA and CDR2 is SQIVND (reference sequence). V lost 4 bases to trimming and J lost 1 base, with 10 bases between them. The CDR3 bases are TGTGCCAGTAGTACGGAGTTAGCCCAAGAGACCCAGTACTTC. This encodes CASSTELAQETQYF.

This clonotype was picked up many times. The V and J genes are TRBV24-1 and TRBJ2-3; 7 positions agree with TRBD2. The junction had 9 bases not matched to a gene; V was cut back by 9 bases and J by 4 bases. The germline CDR1 and CDR2 sequences are KGHDR and SFDVKD. The CDR3 contains 14 residues. The CDR3 loop is CATALAGVPDTQYF. CDR3 sequence (DNA): TGTGCCACCGCGTTGGCGGGGGTCCCAGATACGCAGTATTTT.

This clonotype was counted only a few times. This chain joins TRBV5-6 and TRBJ2-7; D is perhaps TRBD1 (6 bases). From germline, CDR1 is SGHDT and CDR2 YYEEEE. The CDR3 is 16 residues long. Trimming took off 4 bases at V and 2 bases at J, with 19 bases between the two ends. The chain's CDR3 is CASSRQRDKLTYEQYF. CDR3 DNA: TGTGCCAGCAGCAGGCAGAGGGACAAACTTACCTACGAGCAGTACTTC.

This clonotype was observed at least ten times. This chain joins TRBV7-9 and TRBJ2-5, with TRBD1 matching over 8 bases. In germline, CDR1 is SEHNR, CDR2 FQNEAQ (reference sequence). The CDR3 contains 14 residues. The V gene end was trimmed by 5 bases and the J gene end by 3 bases; junction bases not matched to a gene: 5. This CDR3 reads CASSPSDREETQYF. CDR3 nucleotides: TGTGCCAGCAGCCCCTCGGACAGGGAAGAGACCCAGTACTTC.

This clonotype was detected many times. The rearrangement joins TRBV2 to TRBJ1-2; TRBD1 matches at 7 bases. Unmatched junction bases numbered 19, after V lost 6 bases and J lost 0 bases. Germline V gives CDR1 SNHLY, CDR2 FYNNEI. The CDR3 is 19 residues long. The CDR3 bases are TGTGCCAGCAGAGCCCCAGCCCGGGACAGTCTACAGCCTAACTATGGCTACACCTTC. Its translation: CASRAPARDSLQPNYGYTF. The variable domain in full, with the rest retrieved from reference TRBV2 and TRBJ1-2, is EPEVTQTPSHQVTQMGQEVILRCVPISNHLYFYWYRQILGQKVEFLVSFYNNEISEKSEIFDDQFSVERPDGSNFTLKIRSTKLEDSAMYFCASRAPARDSLQPNYGYTFGSGTRLTVV.